This is a list of T cell receptor beta chains from one sample in a study of blood T cell repertoires in COVID-19. Only in-frame clones appear in the TCRdb table, and some are missing; sequencing was by immunoSEQ multiplex PCR. In the table there are approximately 70,000 clones, over 65% of which are singletons. The sample taken for sequencing was peripheral blood. The receptors originated from a woman aged 70-85 years with acute or convalescent COVID-19. CDR3s include the opening cysteine and the closing phenylalanine or tryptophan. The order of the fields is V gene, J gene, D gene, clone size, CDR3 protein, CDR3 DNA. D genes are given only for firm matches. Size values are once, few and many counts, or a class for expanded clones, and some rows have none.

>TRBV6-5|TRBJ1-4|TRBD1|-
CASSYSGQLGGEKLFF
TGTGCCAGCAGTTACTCGGGACAGCTAGGAGGGGAAAAACTGTTTTTT
>TRBV5-4|TRBJ1-5|TRBD1|-
CASSSGTDNQPQHF
TGTGCCAGCAGTTCCGGGACAGACAATCAGCCCCAGCATTTT
>TRBV20-1|TRBJ1-5|-|-
CSASTGISNQPQHF
TGCAGTGCTAGTACCGGGATTAGCAATCAGCCCCAGCATTTT
>TRBV5-1|TRBJ2-3|TRBD1|-
CASSLEGADTQYF
TGCGCCAGCAGCTTGGAGGGGGCCGATACGCAGTATTTT
>TRBV5-1|TRBJ2-5|TRBD2|-
CASSLGLAGVIAETQYF
TGCGCCAGCAGCCTGGGACTAGCGGGGGTTATCGCCGAGACCCAGTACTTC
>TRBV11-1|TRBJ2-1|-|-
CASSFLGAGVNEQFF
TGTGCCAGCAGCTTTCTGGGGGCGGGAGTTAATGAGCAGTTCTTC
>TRBV3-1/TRBV3-2|TRBJ1-2|-|-
CASSQVSGFPSYGYTF
TGTGCCAGCAGCCAAGTCTCAGGGTTTCCTTCCTATGGCTACACCTTC
>TRBV9|TRBJ2-4|TRBD2|-
CASLGRGAKNIQYF
TGTGCCAGCTTGGGGCGGGGGGCCAAAAACATTCAGTACTTC
>TRBV3-1/TRBV3-2|TRBJ2-5|TRBD1|-
CASSQEFGTGDVHRGETQYF
TGTGCCAGCAGCCAAGAGTTTGGGACAGGGGATGTCCACCGGGGAGAGACCCAGTACTTC
>TRBV4-2|TRBJ2-3|TRBD2|-
CASSQSGTSATDTQYF
TGTGCCAGCAGCCAATCCGGGACTAGCGCCACAGATACGCAGTATTTT
>TRBV29-1|TRBJ2-5|-|-
CSVSYVQGRGKETQYF
TGCAGCGTTTCTTACGTCCAAGGCAGGGGAAAAGAGACCCAGTACTTC
>TRBV5-1|TRBJ1-4|TRBD1|-
CASSLTGEEKLFF
TGCGCCAGCAGCCTGACAGGGGAGGAAAAACTGTTTTTT
>TRBV2|TRBJ2-7|-|-
CASRKQDYEQYF
TGTGCCAGCAGGAAACAGGACTACGAGCAGTACTTC
>TRBV6-2/TRBV6-3|TRBJ1-1|TRBD1|once
CASSYLTGVLGAFF
TGTGCCAGCAGTTACTTGACAGGGGTCCTCGGAGCTTTCTTT
>TRBV30|TRBJ2-7|TRBD1|-
CAWRSTGTGNTRGQYF
TGTGCCTGGAGATCCACCGGGACAGGGAATACGAGAGGGCAGTACTTC
>TRBV5-5|TRBJ1-5|-|-
CASSSSSAEGPQHF
TGTGCCAGCAGCTCTTCATCGGCTGAGGGGCCCCAGCATTTT
>TRBV7-8|TRBJ2-5|TRBD2|-
CASSLGLAGGWETQYF
TGTGCCAGCAGCCTAGGACTAGCGGGGGGATGGGAGACCCAGTACTTC
>TRBV30|TRBJ2-5|-|-
CAWSRRGHPQETQYF
TGTGCCTGGAGTAGGCGCGGACACCCTCAAGAGACCCAGTACTTC
>TRBV3-1/TRBV3-2|TRBJ2-3|TRBD1|-
CASSQETGGYTDTQYF
TGTGCCAGCAGCCAAGAGACAGGGGGGTACACAGATACGCAGTATTTT
>TRBV7-6|TRBJ2-1|TRBD2|-
CASSATGTNYNEQFF
TGTGCCAGCAGCGCCACCGGGACTAACTACAATGAGCAGTTCTTC
>TRBV29-1|TRBJ2-7|TRBD1|-
CSVEEGTGGYEQYF
TGCAGCGTTGAAGAAGGGACAGGAGGCTACGAGCAGTACTTC
>TRBV2|TRBJ1-5|-|-
CASRAGSNQPQHF
TGTGCCAGCAGGGCGGGGAGCAATCAGCCCCAGCATTTT
>TRBV5-6|TRBJ1-6|-|-
CASSFRASPLHF
TGTGCCAGCAGCTTCAGGGCCTCACCCCTCCACTTT
>TRBV2|TRBJ1-5|-|few
CASSLDSYNQPQHF
TGTGCCAGCAGCTTAGACAGCTACAATCAGCCCCAGCATTTT
>TRBV27|TRBJ1-3|TRBD1|-
CASRRSQGARGPSGNTIYF
TGTGCCAGCAGACGATCTCAGGGGGCAAGGGGTCCCTCTGGAAACACCATATATTTT
>TRBV7-2|TRBJ2-1|-|-
CASSLDRGYSYNEQFF
TGTGCCAGCAGCTTAGATAGGGGCTACTCCTACAATGAGCAGTTCTTC
>TRBV15|TRBJ1-1|-|-
CATSRGTLNTEAFF
TGTGCCACCAGCAGAGGGACACTGAACACTGAAGCTTTCTTT
>TRBV14|TRBJ1-2|-|-
CASSQTGILLYGYTF
TGTGCCAGCAGCCAAACAGGGATCCTTCTCTATGGCTACACCTTC
>TRBV19|TRBJ1-4|-|-
CASSARQTATNEKLFF
TGTGCCAGTAGTGCCCGACAGACAGCAACTAATGAAAAACTGTTTTTT
>TRBV5-5|TRBJ1-3|TRBD1|once
CASSPLFRDRVVSGNTIYF
TGTGCCAGCAGCCCGCTATTCCGGGACAGGGTAGTTTCTGGAAACACCATATATTTT
>TRBV28|TRBJ2-7|-|-
CASSLKGPNYEQYF
TGTGCCAGCAGTTTAAAGGGGCCTAACTACGAGCAGTACTTC
>TRBV3-1/TRBV3-2|TRBJ1-1|-|few
CASSHLTGSNTEAFF
TGTGCCAGCAGCCATCTGACAGGCTCGAACACTGAAGCTTTCTTT
>TRBV27|TRBJ2-1|TRBD1|once
CASSLSGQGREQFF
TGTGCCAGCAGTTTATCCGGACAGGGGAGGGAGCAGTTCTTC
>TRBV5-4|TRBJ1-2|-|-
CASSLELYSLGGGYTF
TGTGCCAGCAGCTTGGAGCTGTACTCCCTCGGGGGGGGCTACACCTTC
>TRBV5-4|TRBJ1-4|-|-
CASSLIENSPNEKLFF
TGTGCCAGCAGCTTGATCGAGAACTCGCCTAATGAAAAACTGTTTTTT
>TRBV5-1|TRBJ2-1|-|-
CASSLDSGDNEQFF
TGCGCCAGCAGCTTGGATTCGGGGGACAATGAGCAGTTCTTC
>TRBV11-3|TRBJ2-7|TRBD2|-
CASSPSGAGEQYF
TGTGCCAGCAGCCCCAGCGGGGCCGGCGAGCAGTACTTC
>TRBV5-8|TRBJ1-2|-|-
CASSPRAGYTF
TGTGCCAGCAGCCCCAGGGCCGGCTACACCTTC
>TRBV4-2|TRBJ2-1|-|once
CASSQDRDSHNEQFF
TGTGCCAGCAGCCAAGACAGAGACTCCCACAATGAGCAGTTCTTC
>TRBV6-5|TRBJ1-1|-|many
CASGGTGLRTEAFF
TGTGCCAGCGGGGGCACAGGGCTGCGCACTGAAGCTTTCTTT
>TRBV29-1|TRBJ2-1|TRBD2|-
CSVRTSGLIDEQFF
TGCAGCGTCCGGACTAGCGGGCTTATCGATGAGCAGTTCTTC
>TRBV6-1|TRBJ1-3|-|-
CASSVDASRAGNTIYF
TGTGCCAGCAGTGTGGACGCCTCGAGGGCTGGAAACACCATATATTTT
>TRBV6-5|TRBJ1-6|-|-
CASTSAENSPLHF
TGTGCCAGCACCTCGGCGGAGAATTCACCCCTCCACTTT
>TRBV19|TRBJ1-2|-|-
CASSFPGSHSGSYTF
TGTGCCAGTAGTTTCCCGGGATCGCATTCGGGAAGCTACACCTTC
>TRBV28|TRBJ2-7|TRBD2|-
CASSLAAGVSYEQYF
TGTGCCAGCAGTTTAGCAGCGGGAGTCTCCTACGAGCAGTACTTC
>TRBV27|TRBJ1-6|-|-
CASSTSSYNSPLHF
TGTGCCAGCAGCACTAGCTCCTATAATTCACCCCTCCACTTT
>TRBV6-6|TRBJ1-5|TRBD1|once
CASSRTGQVYSNQPQHF
TGTGCCAGCAGTCGTACGGGACAGGTATATAGCAATCAGCCCCAGCATTTT
>TRBV28|TRBJ1-1|TRBD1|-
CASSYDRVLAEAFF
TGTGCCAGCAGCTATGACAGGGTTCTAGCTGAAGCTTTCTTT
>TRBV7-9|TRBJ1-6|-|-
CASSLSRGRKKDSPLHF
TGTGCCAGCAGCCTCAGTAGAGGGAGAAAAAAAGATTCACCCCTCCACTTT
>TRBV21-1|TRBJ1-3|-|once
CASSQQGKGNTIYF
TGTGCCAGCAGCCAGCAGGGTAAAGGAAACACCATATATTTT
>TRBV28|TRBJ2-7|-|few
CASSSYASLGSYEQYF
TGTGCCAGCAGTTCCTATGCTAGTTTGGGGAGTTACGAGCAGTACTTC
>TRBV9|TRBJ1-5|-|-
CASSLGQSSNQPQHF
TGTGCCAGCAGCCTAGGACAGAGTAGCAATCAGCCCCAGCATTTT
>TRBV18|TRBJ2-7|TRBD1|-
CARPWTGGSYEQYF
TGTGCCAGGCCCTGGACAGGGGGCTCCTACGAGCAGTACTTC
>TRBV4-2|TRBJ1-2|-|-
CASSQGEGTRVYGYTF
TGTGCCAGCAGCCAAGGGGAGGGGACACGAGTCTATGGCTACACCTTC